These T cell receptor beta chains were read from a single sample in a study of CD8 T cells in ankylosing spondylitis. TCRdb re-analysed the 5' RACE reads in MiXCR, keeping a single row per CDR3 protein. This table has almost 400,000 distinct CDR3 sequences, 20% to 25% appearing once. The sample taken for sequencing was blood, either unsorted or a sorted T cell fraction (not recorded which). The receptor source for this set is a male donor with ankylosing spondylitis. The CDR3 runs from the conserved cysteine through the conserved F or W. D genes are given only for firm matches. The size of a clone is reported for some rows only, either as once, few or many, or as a class for expanded clones.

v_call	clone_size	j_call	d_call	cdr3_nt	cdr3_aa
TRBV7-2	few	TRBJ2-7	NA	TGTGCCAGCAGCGTCAAAGGGGGAGGGCCTCGCGAGCAGTACTTC	CASSVKGGGPREQYF
TRBV12-3/TRBV12-4	few	TRBJ2-2	TRBD1	TGTGCCAGCAGTAAAGGGACAGGGGCATCCGGGGAGCTGTTTTTT	CASSKGTGASGELFF
TRBV29-1	many	TRBJ2-7	NA	TGCAGCGTTGAGGGCGGAGGAACCTACGAGCAGTACTTC	CSVEGGGTYEQYF
TRBV7-2	NA	TRBJ1-5	NA	TGTGCCAGCAGCCGGACAGTGATCAATCAGCCCCAGCATTTT	CASSRTVINQPQHF
TRBV6-5	NA	TRBJ1-1	NA	TGTGCCAGCAGTTACAGCCGCGGCAGGGAGACTGAAGCTTTCTTT	CASSYSRGRETEAFF
TRBV11-1	NA	TRBJ1-4	TRBD1	TGTGCCAGCAGCCGTCGACAGGGTGGTAATCTGCAACTAATTGAAAAACTGTTTTTT	CASSRRQGGNLQLIEKLFF
TRBV7-9	NA	TRBJ2-4	NA	TGTGCCAGCAGCTTAAGTTCGGGGGACATTCAGTACTTC	CASSLSSGDIQYF
TRBV15	few	TRBJ2-5	NA	TGTGCCACCAGCAGAGTCCCTATCTCGTGGGGCAGTGAGACCCAGTACTTC	CATSRVPISWGSETQYF
TRBV3-1	NA	TRBJ2-2	NA	TGTGCCAGCAGCCTTTTCCTGGACAGTCTCGGGGAGCTGTTTTTT	CASSLFLDSLGELFF
TRBV12-3/TRBV12-4	NA	TRBJ2-7	TRBD1	TGTGCCAGCAGTTTCCGGACAGGGGGCACTTCCTACGAGCAGTACTTC	CASSFRTGGTSYEQYF
TRBV20-1	NA	TRBJ2-3	NA	TGCAGTGCTAGAGGCGGGTTGGCCACAGATACGCAGTATTTT	CSARGGLATDTQYF
TRBV5-1	NA	TRBJ1-5	NA	TGCGCCAGCAGCCCCGAGGCAGGTATTAATCAGCCCCAGCATTTT	CASSPEAGINQPQHF
TRBV20-1	NA	TRBJ2-7	TRBD2	TGCAGTGCTAGAGTACTAGCGGGAATCGACGAGCAGTACTTC	CSARVLAGIDEQYF
TRBV4-3	NA	TRBJ2-5	TRBD2	TGCGCCAGCAGCCAAGTACGGGGGGATCAAGAGACCCAGTACTTC	CASSQVRGDQETQYF
TRBV12-3/TRBV12-4	NA	TRBJ2-1	TRBD2	TGTGCCAGCAGGGATACTAGCGGATTCTACAATGAGCAGTTCTTC	CASRDTSGFYNEQFF
TRBV19	few	TRBJ2-1	TRBD1	TGTGCCAGTAGCGGGACAGGGACCAATGAGCAGTTCTTC	CASSGTGTNEQFF
TRBV3-1	NA	TRBJ2-7	NA	TGTGCCAGCAGCCAAGGACAGGCCCGGAGAAGGGAGCAGTACTTC	CASSQGQARRREQYF
TRBV20-1	few	TRBJ1-2	TRBD1	TGCAGTGCTAGAGTCCGTTTCAGGGGGCAATCGGACTATGGCTACACCTTC	CSARVRFRGQSDYGYTF
TRBV5-5	few	TRBJ2-2	NA	TGTGCCAGCAGCTTGGCCCCGACACGAAGCACCGGGGAGCTGTTTTTT	CASSLAPTRSTGELFF
TRBV12-3/TRBV12-4	NA	TRBJ1-1	NA	TGTGCCAGCAGGCGTGACAGGTTGAACACTGAAGCTCTCTTT	CASRRDRLNTEALF
TRBV12-3/TRBV12-4	NA	TRBJ2-2	TRBD2	TGTGCCACCTTGAGGACTAGCGGGAGGGTTGGCACCGGGGAGCTGTTTTTT	CATLRTSGRVGTGELFF
TRBV12-3/TRBV12-4	few	TRBJ2-1	TRBD2	TGTGCCAGCAGTCCGGAAGCGGGAGTTTACAATGAGCAGTTCTTC	CASSPEAGVYNEQFF
TRBV6-1	NA	TRBJ1-2	TRBD1	TGCGCGGGCCGACAGGGATCAACAAGCTATGGCTACACCTTC	CAGRQGSTSYGYTF
TRBV6-2/TRBV6-3	NA	TRBJ1-2	NA	TGTGCCAGCAGTTACTCCGGGACAATCTCTGGCTACACCTTC	CASSYSGTISGYTF
TRBV27	few	TRBJ2-3	TRBD2	TGTGCCAGCAGTCTTACTAGCGGGAGGCGGACAGATACGCAGTATTTT	CASSLTSGRRTDTQYF
TRBV10-3	few	TRBJ2-7	TRBD2	TGTGCCATCAGTGACTGGCGACTAGCGGGAGGTGCCGACTCCTACGAGCAGTACTTC	CAISDWRLAGGADSYEQYF
TRBV10-3	few	TRBJ2-6	TRBD1	TGTGCCTCCAGGGGACAGTTCCTCTCTGGGGCCAACGTCCTGACTTTC	CASRGQFLSGANVLTF
TRBV20-1	few	TRBJ2-5	NA	TGCAGTGCCACCCCGCTCAGCTACCAAGAGACCCAGTACTTC	CSATPLSYQETQYF
TRBV7-6	NA	TRBJ1-5	NA	TGTACGCCGGGACGGCGAGGGGGCAATCAGCCCCAGCATTTT	CTPGRRGGNQPQHF
TRBV2	NA	TRBJ1-6	NA	TGTGCCAGCAGCGGGACACCATTTAGTACCCTCCACTTT	CASSGTPFSTLHF
TRBV7-9	few	TRBJ1-5	NA	TGTGCCAGCAACTCGGGGGACAGCAATCAGCCCCAGCATTTT	CASNSGDSNQPQHF
TRBV28	few	TRBJ2-3	NA	TGTGCCAGCAGGGAGCTTTCCCAAGATACGCAGTATTTT	CASRELSQDTQYF
TRBV7-9	NA	TRBJ2-7	NA	TGTGCCAGCAGCTTAGGTGATAGCGGCCTCTCCTACGAGCAGTACTTC	CASSLGDSGLSYEQYF
TRBV7-3	NA	TRBJ2-3	NA	TGTGCCAGCAGCTTATTGGGCAGGCTAGATACGCAGTATTTT	CASSLLGRLDTQYF
TRBV21-1	NA	TRBJ2-5	NA	TGTGCCAGCAGCAAGGACCAAAGGAGACAAGAGACCCAGTACTTC	CASSKDQRRQETQYF
TRBV7-9	NA	TRBJ2-1	NA	TGTGCCAGCATTGGTCTCGGAGGGGATGAGCAGTTCTTC	CASIGLGGDEQFF
TRBV20-1	NA	TRBJ2-5	NA	TGCAGTGCAGAAGACAGAATCACTCCACAAGAGACCCAGTACTTC	CSAEDRITPQETQYF
TRBV11-3	few	TRBJ2-3	NA	TGTGCCAGCAGCTTGGGGTTACTGGAGAGTGCAGATACGCAGTATTTT	CASSLGLLESADTQYF
TRBV25-1	NA	TRBJ2-3	NA	TGTGCCAGCAGGGAGGGTGGGACAGATACGCAGTATTTT	CASREGGTDTQYF
TRBV4-2	NA	TRBJ2-2	TRBD1	TGTGCCAGCAGCTTTGAGACAGGGTACACCGGGGAGCTGTTTTTT	CASSFETGYTGELFF
TRBV6-1	NA	TRBJ2-1	TRBD2	TGTGCCAGCTTAACCACTAGCGGGGGGCTCAATGAGCAGTTCTTC	CASLTTSGGLNEQFF
TRBV5-1	few	TRBJ2-1	NA	TGCGCCAGCAGCCGTAGGCGAGAGGCTTTCGTCTCTGATGAGCAGTTCTTC	CASSRRREAFVSDEQFF
TRBV9	few	TRBJ1-6	TRBD1	TGTGCCAGCAGCGACCGGGACAGGGGAAATTCACCCCTCCACTTT	CASSDRDRGNSPLHF
TRBV18	few	TRBJ2-6	NA	TGTGCCAGCTCACCAGTAAACACCGCTGGGGCCAACGTCCTGACTTTC	CASSPVNTAGANVLTF
TRBV12-3/TRBV12-4	few	TRBJ1-5	NA	TGTGCCAGCAGTTTAGAACAGTTGCGGCCCCAGCATTTT	CASSLEQLRPQHF
TRBV28	few	TRBJ2-7	NA	TGTGCCAGCACCACGCGGCTTCGCTACGAGCAGTACTTC	CASTTRLRYEQYF
TRBV2	NA	TRBJ1-2	TRBD1	TGTGCCAGCAGCACGGACAGGGTCCAACCGTTGTACACCTTC	CASSTDRVQPLYTF
TRBV7-9	NA	TRBJ1-1	NA	TGTGCCAGCAGCTCACTAGGGGTGAACACTGAAGCTTTCTTT	CASSSLGVNTEAFF
TRBV29-1	NA	TRBJ2-3	TRBD1	TGCAGCGCCGTACGGACAGGGGGCCTAGATACGCAGTATTTT	CSAVRTGGLDTQYF
TRBV6-1	NA	TRBJ2-6	NA	TGTGCCAGCGGCTTTCCAGGGTTCTTTCGAAGGTCTGGGGCCAACGTCCTGACTTTC	CASGFPGFFRRSGANVLTF
TRBV10-3	few	TRBJ2-7	NA	TGTGCCATCAGATCCGGTTTATCAGCCTACGAGCAGTACTTC	CAIRSGLSAYEQYF
TRBV7-2	NA	TRBJ2-7	NA	TGTGCCAGCAGTCAGGACTGGGGCGAGCAGTACTTC	CASSQDWGEQYF
TRBV6-5	few	TRBJ1-6	NA	TGTGCCAGCAGTTATTTAACACCAAGTAATAATTCACCCCTCCACTTT	CASSYLTPSNNSPLHF
TRBV18	few	TRBJ1-1	NA	TGTGCCAGCTCACCATCTAAGTCATTTTCGAACACTGAAGCTTTCTTT	CASSPSKSFSNTEAFF
TRBV4-1	few	TRBJ1-2	TRBD1	TGCGCCAGCAGCCAGGCCCAGGGACAGGTGACATATGGCTACACCTTC	CASSQAQGQVTYGYTF
TRBV28	few	TRBJ2-7	TRBD1	TGTGCCAGCAGTGCCCCCGGGACAGTTCTCTACGAGCAGTACTTC	CASSAPGTVLYEQYF
TRBV9	NA	TRBJ2-2	TRBD1	TGTGCCAGCAGGGGGGCAGGGGGCCCAACCGGGGAGCTGTTTTTT	CASRGAGGPTGELFF
TRBV7-9	NA	TRBJ2-5	TRBD1	TGTGCCAGCAGCCCCGAGACAGGGCTCCAAGAGACCCAGTACTTC	CASSPETGLQETQYF
TRBV27	NA	TRBJ2-5	NA	TGTGCCAGCAGTGCCCGTAGAGGATTCCAAGAGACCCAGTACTTC	CASSARRGFQETQYF